The next 32 T cell receptor beta chains were all read from a single sample in a study of T cells in Graves' hyperthyroidism and ophthalmopathy (dated by TCRdb to 2018 to 2020). Library preparation employed multiplex PCR. Sequencing used an Illumina HiSeq 2000. TCR beta CDR3 regions were amplified from RNA transcripts. The first round of RT-PCR for the TCR CDR3 was performed with the HTBI primer set and the Qiagen OneStep RT-PCR kit. TCRdb ran its own pipeline on the public reads, namely fastp trimming at Q25 and MiXCR clone calling, and kept in-frame beta chains. Each record represents a unique CDR3 protein, reported with the most common genes and DNA among its rows. The table for this sample lists 750,000 to 950,000 distinct CDR3 sequences; 38% of them were counted only once. Of the sample, 7.5% to 9.5% is held by the ten largest clones. The sample taken for sequencing was blood. These receptors were taken from a young man with Graves' hyperthyroidism.

This chain joins TRBV6-5 and TRBJ1-5; weak D call: TRBD1 (5 bases). The CDR3 covers 13 residues. Germline CDR1 is MNHEY and CDR2 is SVGAGI. The V and J ends lost 5 bases and 5 bases respectively, with 10 bases between them. CDR3 amino acids: CASSRRGDQPQHF. The CDR3 region has the DNA TGTGCCAGCAGTAGACGGGGGGATCAGCCCCAGCATTTT.

The chain employs TRBV29-1 and TRBJ2-4; D is tentatively TRBD1 or TRBD2 (5 bases each). CDR1 is SQVTM and CDR2 is ANQGSEA in the germline V gene. V dropped 5 bases and J dropped 8 bases, with 13 bases sitting between them. This CDR3 has 12 amino acids. Here the CDR3 DNA reads TGCAGCGTTCGGGGCGGGTCGGACATTCAGTACTTC. Amino acids: CSVRGGSDIQYF.

Worth noting for this clonotype: This clone may be a read error of a much larger clone one base away. This sequence joins TRBV29-1 and TRBJ2-7; 9 bases align to TRBD1. The CDR3 is 13 amino acids. From germline, CDR1 is SQVTM and CDR2 ANQGSEA. Trimming removed 5 bases from V and 6 bases from J; junction bases left unmatched: 8. In DNA form, the CDR3 reads TGCAGCGTTTCCGGACAGGGGATCTTCGAGCAGTACTTC. Translated: CSVSGQGIFEQYF.

This clonotype was detected only a few times. The CDR3 spells CASSSDGVYEQYF. For the CDR3, the DNA is TGTGCCAGCAGTTCGGACGGGGTATACGAGCAGTACTTC. The chain carries TRBV11-2 and TRBJ2-7; possibly TRBD2 for D (5 bases). CDR3 length: 13 amino acids. Trimming shortened V by 6 bases and J by 4 bases, and 13 bases separated the two germline ends. Germline loops: CDR1 SGHAT, CDR2 FQNNGV.

V usage is TRBV5-1 and J usage is TRBJ2-2, with TRBD2 matching over 10 bases. This CDR3 has 15 amino acids. From germline, CDR1 is SGHRS and CDR2 YFSETQ. The V segment lost 4 bases and the J segment 3 bases; nucleotides outside the gene matches: 3. This CDR3 is CASSIGLADTGELFF. The CDR3 region has the DNA TGCGCCAGCAGCATAGGACTAGCGGACACCGGGGAGCTGTTTTTT.

This clonotype was seen many times. V and J are TRBV2 and TRBJ1-4; maybe TRBD1 (5 bases). Trimming shortened V by 2 bases and J by 11 bases, and 21 bases separated the two germline ends. The CDR3 length is 16 residues. Germline V gene data show CDR1 as SNHLY and CDR2 as FYNNEI. As DNA, the CDR3 is TGTGCCAGCAGTGAACAGGGAGCCTTACGAGGAGATAAACTGTTTTTT. This encodes CASSEQGALRGDKLFF.

The rearrangement joins TRBV6-5 to TRBJ2-7; TRBD1 matches 9 bases. The CDR3 extends over 15 amino acids. V lost 0 bases and J lost 5; bases outside the gene matches: 5. The germline V gene encodes CDR1 MNHEY and CDR2 SVGAGI. CDR3 DNA sequence: TGTGCCAGCAGTTACTCAACCGGACAGGGGAACGAGCAGTACTTC. It encodes CASSYSTGQGNEQYF.

This clonotype showed up many times. The rearrangement links TRBV7-9 to TRBJ1-2; 8 bases map to TRBD1. V lost 1 base, J lost 4 bases, and 5 bases stayed unmatched. The germline CDR1 and CDR2 sequences are SEHNR and FQNEAQ (reference sequence). This CDR3 is 15 amino acids long. This CDR3 is CASSLDLQGGYGYTF. The CDR3 bases are TGTGCCAGCAGCTTAGACCTACAGGGGGGCTATGGCTACACCTTC.

The chain employs TRBV2 and TRBJ1-1; D unclear. Germline CDR1 is SNHLY and CDR2 is FYNNEI. Trimming pared 5 bases from V and 1 base from J, leaving 11 bases between. The CDR3 has 14 amino acids. CDR3 bases: TGTGCCAGCAGTTTACGTCCAGGGAACACTGAAGCTTTCTTT. Amino acid sequence: CASSLRPGNTEAFF. Full variable domain (rest looked up from reference TRBV2 and TRBJ1-1): EPEVTQTPSHQVTQMGQEVILRCVPISNHLYFYWYRQILGQKVEFLVSFYNNEISEKSEIFDDQFSVERPDGSNFTLKIRSTKLEDSAMYFCASSLRPGNTEAFFGQGTRLTVV.

This clonotype was seen many times. The J gene is TRBJ2-7, the V gene TRBV29-1, with D unresolved. This CDR3 has 15 amino acids. Germline CDR1 SQVTM, CDR2 ANQGSEA. V lost 0 bases to trimming and J lost 1 base, with 13 bases between them. CDR3 sequence (DNA): TGCAGCGTTGAAGATGAGACCTCCTATTCCTACGAGCAGTACTTC. The encoded protein is CSVEDETSYSYEQYF.

In its sample, this clonotype was seen many times. V and J are TRBV25-1 and TRBJ2-2; a weak D match, TRBD2 (6 bases). Looked up from germline, CDR1 is MGHDK and CDR2 is SYGVNS. This CDR3 is built from 14 residues. Trimming took off 10 bases at V and 4 bases at J, with 16 bases between the two ends. Here the CDR3 reads CATVQAGGTGELFF. The CDR3 DNA reads as TGTGCCACCGTACAGGCCGGGGGCACCGGGGAGCTGTTTTTT.

This rearrangement joins TRBV7-9 to TRBJ1-2, with 11 bases that match TRBD1. Germline trimming cut 2 bases from V and 7 bases from J; bases unmatched to any gene: 6. The CDR3 is 15 residues long. The germline V gene has CDR1 SEHNR and CDR2 FQNEAQ (reference sequence). The CDR3 bases are TGTGCCAGCAGCTTATCCGGACAGGGGGCGCTTGGCTACACCTTC. Translated: CASSLSGQGALGYTF.

The table lists this clonotype with many counts. The V call is TRBV7-2, the J call TRBJ1-2; D not certain. The CDR3 has 13 amino acids. Deletions cut 3 bases from V and 3 bases from J, with 8 bases between. Per the germline V gene, CDR1 is SGHTA and CDR2 is FQGNSA. The CDR3 spells CASSFLRDYGYTF. In DNA form, the CDR3 reads TGTGCCAGCAGCTTCCTTCGGGACTATGGCTACACCTTC.

This clonotype showed up just a few times. The rearrangement joins TRBV5-5 to TRBJ1-5, with D unresolved. V lost 0 bases, J lost 6 bases, and 7 bases lay in between. Germline V gene lookup returns CDR1 SGHKS and CDR2 YYEKEE (reference sequence). The CDR3 contains 13 residues. CDR3 sequence reads: CASSLADSQPQHF. The CDR3 DNA sequence: TGTGCCAGCAGCTTGGCGGATAGTCAGCCCCAGCATTTT. Full variable domain (remainder filled in from reference TRBV5-5 and TRBJ1-5): DAGVTQSPTHLIKTRGQQVTLRCSPISGHKSVSWYQQVLGQGPQFIFQYYEKEERGRGNFPDRFSARQFPNYSSELNVNALLLGDSALYLCASSLADSQPQHFGDGTRLSIL.

Worth noting for this clonotype: One end of the junction is discordant with germline, which a read error may explain. The J gene is TRBJ2-5, the V gene TRBV7-8; 15 bases agree with TRBD2. The CDR3 sequence is 20 residues long. CDR1 SGHVS and CDR2 FQNEAQ come from the germline V gene. This CDR3 is CASSQDWGTSGRLYQETQYF. DNA of the CDR3: TGCGCCAGCAGCCAAGATTGGGGGACTAGCGGGAGGCTCTACCAAGAGACCCAGTACTTC.

This clonotype was counted at least ten times. The chain uses TRBV29-1 and TRBJ1-2; D is uncertain. V was cut by 7 bases and J by 4 bases, with 4 bases left in between. Germline V gene data show CDR1 as SQVTM and CDR2 as ANQGSEA. The CDR3 loop spans 9 amino acids. For the CDR3, the DNA is TGCAGCGAATCCTATGGCTACACCTTC. Translated: CSESYGYTF.

This clonotype has just a few counts. CDR3 in DNA: TGTGCCAGCAGCTTACAACAGGGGATCCCTACTGAAGCTTTCTTT. It specifies CASSLQQGIPTEAFF. J is TRBJ1-1 and V is TRBV11-2; 7 nucleotides match TRBD1. This CDR3 is 15 amino acids long. V gave up 2 bases and J gave up 5 bases; unmatched junction bases: 8. Germline V gene data show CDR1 as SGHAT and CDR2 as FQNNGV.

J is TRBJ1-2 and V is TRBV6-6; D gene unclear. The CDR3 is made up of 17 amino acids. The germline V gene encodes CDR1 MNHNY and CDR2 SVGAGI (reference sequence). Trimming stripped 2 bases from V and 6 bases from J, with 22 bases between. The CDR3, as DNA: TGTGCCAGCAGTTACATGGCCACGTCAGTAGTATTCAATGGCTACACCTTC. This encodes CASSYMATSVVFNGYTF.

This clonotype was observed a single time. A much larger clone lies a single base off, so this may be a read error. The rearrangement joins TRBV2 to TRBJ2-2; a weak D match, TRBD2 (5 bases). The CDR3 is made up of 12 amino acids. V was cut by 8 bases and J by 6 bases, with 10 bases left in between. Per the germline V gene, CDR1 is SNHLY and CDR2 is FYNNEI. CDR3 sequence (DNA): TGTGCCAGCGGACTCCTATCCGGGGAGCTGTTTTTT. The encoded protein is CASGLLSGELFF.

V and J are TRBV7-9 and TRBJ2-5; TRBD2 matches 10 bases. The ends lost 4 bases at V and 2 bases at J; junction bases unmatched: 10. Germline V lookup: CDR1 SEHNR, CDR2 FQNEAQ (reference sequence). The CDR3 runs to 17 residues. The CDR3 DNA follows: TGTGCCAGCAGCTGGGCCGTAACTAGCGGGGTTCAAGAGACCCAGTACTTC. It yields the protein CASSWAVTSGVQETQYF.

This clonotype was found a few times. The J gene is TRBJ2-5, the V gene TRBV7-8, with D perhaps matching TRBD1 (6 bases). Germline assignment: CDR1 SGHVS and CDR2 FQNEAQ. The CDR3 is 17 amino acids. Between the trimmed V and J ends, which lost 0 bases and 0 bases, there was a span of 14 bases. The CDR3 protein is CASSLASRGSYQETQYF. The CDR3 coding sequence is TGTGCCAGCAGCTTAGCTTCGAGGGGGTCGTACCAAGAGACCCAGTACTTC.

Ten or more counts support this clonotype. The rearrangement uses TRBV7-3 and TRBJ2-2; D may match TRBD1 or TRBD2 (6 bases each). Deletions cut 5 bases from V and 0 bases from J, with 13 bases between. Germline V gives CDR1 SGHTA, CDR2 FQGTGA. The CDR3 is made up of 16 amino acids. The CDR3 here is CASSQVGGANTGELFF. The CDR3, as DNA: TGTGCCAGCAGCCAGGTGGGGGGCGCGAACACCGGGGAGCTGTTTTTT.

Comment on this clonotype: A much larger clonotype is one base distant, so this may be a read error. This chain uses TRBV2 with TRBJ1-5; no clear D gene. CDR1 and CDR2 (germline): SNHLY, FYNNEI. The CDR3 is 13 amino acids. Trimming shortened V by 5 bases and J by 7 bases, and 12 bases separated the two germline ends. CDR3 sequence reads: CASSPGAKQPQHF. The CDR3 DNA follows: TGTGCCAGCAGTCCCGGAGCTAAACAGCCCCAGCATTTT.

J is TRBJ2-5 and V is TRBV15; D is undetermined. The length of the CDR3 is 12 residues. The germline V gene has CDR1 LNHNV and CDR2 YYDKDF (reference sequence). The V end was cut by 1 base, the J end by 9 bases, with 9 bases between. CDR3 loop: CATSRANQPQYF. The CDR3 DNA follows: TGTGCCACCAGCAGAGCGAATCAGCCCCAGTACTTC.

This clonotype has at least ten counts. The genes are TRBV7-9 and TRBJ1-1; unclear D gene. The CDR3 is 15 residues long. Per germline, CDR1 SEHNR and CDR2 FQNEAQ (reference sequence). The ends were cut back, 4 bases at V and 3 bases at J, with 15 bases in the middle. CDR3 nucleotide sequence: TGTGCCAGCAGCTCGACACCCGGACGGTACACTGAAGCTTTCTTT. Translating it yields CASSSTPGRYTEAFF.

With regard to this clonotype: A junction end diverges from the germline sequence, so it may reflect a read error. This rearrangement joins TRBV7-3 to TRBJ2-5, with a tentative D call TRBD2 (6 bases). This CDR3 is 14 amino acids long. Germline V gene lookup returns CDR1 SGHTA and CDR2 FQGTGA. Here the CDR3 DNA reads TGCGCCAGCAGTCCACGGACGGGAGCGTGGACCCAGTACTTC. Translating it yields CASSPRTGAWTQYF.

About this clonotype: A much more abundant neighbour one base away suggests this may be a read error. The V gene is TRBV7-2, the J gene TRBJ2-7; tentative D call: TRBD2 (5 bases). This CDR3 is 16 amino acids long. The V end lost 3 bases, the J end lost 6 bases, and 21 bases lay between the germline ends. Per the germline V gene, CDR1 is SGHTA and CDR2 is FQGNSA. In nucleotides, the CDR3 is TGTGCCAGCAGCTTCCACCTTCCACTAGAACGGGGCGAGCAGTACTTC. The encoded protein is CASSFHLPLERGEQYF.

This clonotype occurred a few times. The V gene is TRBV6-6, the J gene TRBJ1-5, with D tentatively TRBD1 (5 bases). The germline gives CDR1 MNHNY, CDR2 SVGAGI (reference sequence). CDR3 size: 15 residues. Trimming took 0 bases from V and 11 from J, leaving 17 bases between them. Here the CDR3 reads CASSYSGTDQWSQHF. DNA of the CDR3: TGTGCCAGCAGTTACTCCGGGACTGATCAATGGTCCCAGCATTTT.

V is TRBV20-1 and J is TRBJ2-5; 9 nucleotides match TRBD1. The length of the CDR3 is 13 residues. Trimming cost V 6 bases and J 3 bases; bases outside gene matches: 5. From germline, CDR1 is DFQATT and CDR2 SNEGSKA (reference sequence). As DNA, the CDR3 is TGCAGTGCGTGGGACAGGGCCAAAGAGACCCAGTACTTC. Protein: CSAWDRAKETQYF.

Here the CDR3 reads CASSLVLGTAGTF. The DNA for the CDR3 is TGTGCCAGCAGCTTAGTCCTGGGGACCGCTGGAACCTTC. The chain combines TRBV7-9 with TRBJ1-2; the D gene is possibly TRBD1 (5 bases). Germline assignment: CDR1 SEHNR and CDR2 FQNEAQ (reference sequence). V dropped 1 base and J dropped 14 bases, with 17 bases sitting between them. The CDR3 is 13 residues long. Combining the CDR3 with reference TRBV7-9 and TRBJ1-2 gives the whole variable domain DTGVSQNPRHKITKRGQNVTFRCDPISEHNRLYWYRQTLGQGPEFLTYFQNEAQLEKSRLLSDRFSAERPKGSFSTLEIQRTEQGDSAMYLCASSLVLGTAGTFGSGTRLTVV.

The CDR3 spells CASRGRGALSLSWANVLTF. The CDR3 region has the DNA TGTGCCAGCAGGGGTAGAGGGGCCCTTAGCTTGAGTTGGGCCAACGTCCTGACTTTC. J is TRBJ2-6 and V is TRBV11-1; D might be TRBD1 or TRBD2, each matching 5 bases. Germline lookup yields CDR1 SGHAT and CDR2 FQDESV (reference sequence). The V and J ends lost 6 bases and 5 bases respectively, with 26 bases between them. This CDR3 contains 19 residues.

The chain uses TRBV7-9 and TRBJ2-7; no firm D call. The V gene's germline CDR1 is SEHNR and CDR2 FQNEAQ (reference sequence). The CDR3 contains 13 residues. Deletions cut 2 bases from V and 4 bases from J, with 9 bases between. The CDR3 region has the DNA TGTGCCAGCAGCTTAACGGCGGTTTACGAGCAGTACTTC. Protein: CASSLTAVYEQYF.